This entry lists 22 T cell receptor beta chains sequenced from one sample in a study of blood T cell repertoires in COVID-19. Profiling relied on immunoSEQ multiplex PCR, and the TCRdb table lists in-frame clones only, not all of them. The table shows about 200,000 clones, with 86% occurring only once. The sequenced sample consisted of peripheral blood. These receptors were taken from an older woman with acute or convalescent COVID-19.

The genes are TRBV5-4 and TRBJ1-1; 7 bases are shared with TRBD1. Trimming at V came to 3 bases and at J to 11 bases, leaving 19 bases not matched to a gene. CDR3 size: 16 residues. CDR1 is SGHNT and CDR2 is YYREEE in the germline V gene (reference sequence). The CDR3 spells CASSSPVRDRRERAFF. DNA for the CDR3: TGTGCCAGCAGCTCACCGGTCCGGGACAGACGGGAAAGGGCTTTCTTT.

The V and J genes are TRBV5-4 and TRBJ2-5, with 8 positions matching TRBD1. The germline gives CDR1 SGHNT, CDR2 YYREEE (reference sequence). The ends lost 4 bases at V and 7 bases at J; junction bases unmatched: 9. The CDR3 is made up of 14 amino acids. CDR3: CASSTGQGLGTQYF. The DNA for the CDR3 is TGTGCCAGCAGCACTGGACAGGGCTTGGGGACCCAGTACTTC.

The chain combines TRBV19 with TRBJ2-7, with 10 bases that match TRBD1. Germline loops: CDR1 LNHDA, CDR2 SQIVND (reference sequence). V was clipped by 9 bases and J by 5 bases; unmatched bases: 10. The length of the CDR3 is 14 residues. The CDR3 region is CASSRDRGVDEQYF. DNA for the CDR3: TGTGCCAGCTCCCGGGACAGGGGCGTCGACGAGCAGTACTTC.

J is TRBJ2-3 and V is TRBV5-1; TRBD1 matches at 8 bases. V was clipped by 0 bases and J by 6 bases; unmatched bases: 12. The CDR3 covers 17 residues. In germline, CDR1 is SGHRS, CDR2 YFSETQ. CDR3 protein: CASSLEVTGAFSDTQYF. CDR3 nucleotides: TGCGCCAGCAGCTTGGAGGTGACAGGGGCCTTCTCGGATACGCAGTATTTT.

The chain links TRBV29-1 to TRBJ2-1; no definite D call. Trimming stripped 4 bases from V and 6 bases from J, with 19 bases between. Germline-derived CDR1 and CDR2 are SQVTM and ANQGSEA. This CDR3 region has 15 residues. CDR3 amino acids: CSVAWVSSSGNEQFF. The CDR3 DNA sequence: TGCAGCGTTGCATGGGTGTCGTCTTCGGGCAATGAGCAGTTCTTC.

The chain uses TRBV19 and TRBJ2-7, with TRBD2 as a possible D gene (6 bases). Germline V lookup: CDR1 LNHDA, CDR2 SQIVND (reference sequence). There are 10 residues in the CDR3. The V gene lost 11 bases and the J gene lost 5 bases, with 10 bases spanning the gap. The CDR3 sequence is CAGLWDEQYF. CDR3 nucleotide sequence: TGTGCCGGACTATGGGACGAGCAGTACTTC.

CDR3 residues: CASSLVPGLRLGTDTQYF. The CDR3 nucleotides are TGCGCCAGCAGCTTGGTCCCGGGATTACGCTTGGGCACAGATACGCAGTATTTT. This rearrangement joins TRBV5-1 to TRBJ2-3; possible D gene TRBD2, 5 bases. CDR3 length: 18 amino acids. V lost 0 bases to trimming and J lost 1 base, with 18 bases between them. The germline V gene has CDR1 SGHRS and CDR2 YFSETQ.

The chain recombines TRBV7-2 with TRBJ2-2, with TRBD2 identical over 10 bases. This CDR3 is built from 15 residues. Trimming removed 3 bases from V and 5 bases from J; junction bases left unmatched: 3. The V gene's germline CDR1 is SGHTA and CDR2 FQGNSA. The CDR3 loop is CASSFASGGTGELFF. For the CDR3, the DNA is TGTGCCAGCAGCTTTGCTAGCGGGGGAACCGGGGAGCTGTTTTTT.

The chain employs TRBV5-1 and TRBJ1-3, with 8 bases identical to TRBD1. The CDR3 runs 14 residues. Germline CDR1 reads SGHRS; CDR2 reads YFSETQ. J was trimmed by 3 bases and V by 4 bases; bases with no gene match: 3. CDR3 residues: CASSAGGSGNTIYF. The CDR3 DNA reads as TGCGCCAGCAGCGCAGGGGGCAGTGGAAACACCATATATTTT. Filled out from reference TRBV5-1 and TRBJ1-3, the complete variable domain reads KAGVTQTPRYLIKTRGQQVTLSCSPISGHRSVSWYQQTPGQGLQFLFEYFSETQRNKGNFPGRFSGRQFSNSRSEMNVSTLELGDSALYLCASSAGGSGNTIYFGEGSWLTVV.

The CDR3 DNA follows: TGTGCCAGCAGCCCTAGCGGGTTTCGGACGCAGTATTTT. This sequence encodes CASSPSGFRTQYF. V and J are TRBV7-2 and TRBJ2-3, with 8 bases that match TRBD2. CDR3 length: 13 residues. Germline lookup yields CDR1 SGHTA and CDR2 FQGNSA. V lost 5 bases, J lost 9 bases, and 7 bases stayed unmatched.

The chain employs TRBV28 and TRBJ2-1, with TRBD2 identical over 9 bases. The CDR3 extends over 14 amino acids. Germline CDR1 and CDR2: MDHEN and SYDVKM. V lost 6 bases and J lost 4; bases outside the gene matches: 4. This CDR3 is CASRGTSPYNEQFF. CDR3 in DNA: TGTGCCAGCAGAGGGACTAGCCCTTACAATGAGCAGTTCTTC.

This rearrangement joins TRBV12-5 to TRBJ2-1, with a possible D match to TRBD1 (7 bases). The CDR3 has 15 amino acids. Trimming took 0 bases from V and 5 from J, leaving 11 bases between them. Germline CDR1 LGHNT, CDR2 FRNRAP. For the CDR3, the DNA is TGTGCTAGTGGTTTGGTTCTCAGGGGGGACAATGAGCAGTTCTTC. Protein sequence: CASGLVLRGDNEQFF.

The chain is built from TRBV7-9 and TRBJ1-1; D gene ambiguous. The CDR3 has 13 residues. Looked up from germline, CDR1 is SEHNR and CDR2 is FQNEAQ (reference sequence). V lost 4 bases to trimming and J lost 0 bases, with 6 bases between them. The CDR3 protein is CASSYAVNTEAFF. The CDR3 DNA follows: TGTGCCAGCAGCTATGCGGTGAACACTGAAGCTTTCTTT.

The chain combines TRBV18 with TRBJ2-1, with 8 bases matching TRBD1. Trimming took 6 bases from V and 7 from J; bases not matched to a gene: 8. Germline V gene sequence: CDR1 KGHSH, CDR2 LQKENI. This CDR3 has 14 amino acids. CDR3 DNA: TGTGCCAGCTCCGGACAGGGCGAACGGAATGAGCAGTTCTTC. Translating gives CASSGQGERNEQFF.

J is TRBJ1-6 and V is TRBV19, with D unresolved. The V end was cut by 5 bases, the J end by 7 bases, with 3 bases between. The V gene's germline CDR1 is LNHDA and CDR2 SQIVND (reference sequence). The CDR3 has 11 amino acids. As DNA, the CDR3 is TGTGCCAGTAGTCAGAATTCACCCCTCCACTTT. This sequence encodes CASSQNSPLHF.

The chain is built from TRBV2 and TRBJ1-5, with TRBD1 as a possible D gene (5 bases). The CDR3 consists of 14 residues. Germline V gives CDR1 SNHLY, CDR2 FYNNEI. Trimming removed 1 base from V and 6 bases from J, with 10 bases in between. The CDR3 coding sequence is TGTGCCAGCAGTGAAGAAGGGGTTGGTCAGCCCCAGCATTTT. This gives the protein CASSEEGVGQPQHF.

The V and J genes are TRBV7-2 and TRBJ2-7; D ambiguous. Between the trimmed V and J ends, which lost 3 bases and 3 bases, there was a span of 15 bases. The CDR3 is made up of 15 amino acids. Germline CDR1 SGHTA, CDR2 FQGNSA. CDR3 coding DNA: TGTGCCAGCAGCTTCCAACCCGCAAGAGGCTACGAGCAGTACTTC. The encoded protein is CASSFQPARGYEQYF. The variable domain in full, completed from reference TRBV7-2 and TRBJ2-7, reads GAGVSQSPSNKVTEKGKDVELRCDPISGHTALYWYRQSLGQGLEFLIYFQGNSAPDKSGLPSDRFSAERTGGSVSTLTIQRTQQEDSAVYLCASSFQPARGYEQYFGPGTRLTVT.

V usage is TRBV19 and J usage is TRBJ1-1, with D possibly TRBD1 on 6 matching bases. Germline-derived CDR1 and CDR2 are LNHDA and SQIVND (reference sequence). This CDR3 contains 14 residues. Trimming cost V 6 bases and J 5 bases, with 16 bases left between them. The CDR3 is CASREGGQVTEAFF. The CDR3, as DNA: TGTGCCAGTAGGGAGGGGGGGCAAGTGACTGAAGCTTTCTTT.

This chain connects TRBV4-3 to TRBJ2-4, with 7 bases identical to TRBD2. This CDR3 has 14 residues. Germline V gives CDR1 LGHNA, CDR2 YSLEER. The ends lost 1 base at V and 10 bases at J; junction bases unmatched: 7. CDR3 nucleotide sequence: TGCGCCAGCAGCCAAGGGATTCGGGGAGGGATTCAGTACTTC. This gives the protein CASSQGIRGGIQYF.

V and J are TRBV2 and TRBJ1-2; D might be TRBD1 (6 bases). Germline assignment: CDR1 SNHLY and CDR2 FYNNEI. Trimming cost V 8 bases and J 6 bases, with 16 bases left between them. This CDR3 has 13 amino acids. CDR3 bases: TGTGCCAGCGGCGGTAGACAGGCGGATGGCTACACCTTC. Protein sequence: CASGGRQADGYTF.

The CDR3 DNA sequence: TGTGCCAGCAGCGTAGAGGGGACACTAAGGGAAGGCTACACCTTC. It is translated as CASSVEGTLREGYTF. The chain combines TRBV9 with TRBJ1-2; the D gene is possibly TRBD1 (6 bases). This CDR3 has 15 residues. CDR1 and CDR2 (germline): SGDLS, YYNGEE. The V gene lost 0 bases and the J gene lost 8 bases, with 17 bases spanning the gap.

A few counts support this clone. The chain links TRBV5-1 to TRBJ1-6, with 7 nucleotides matching TRBD1. The CDR3 totals 16 residues. Germline V gene lookup returns CDR1 SGHRS and CDR2 YFSETQ. Trimming at V came to 4 bases and at J to 9 bases, leaving 13 bases not matched to a gene. The CDR3 DNA is TGCGCCAGCAGCCACGGGACAGAGCGACCTGGTTCACCCCTCCACTTT. Translating it yields CASSHGTERPGSPLHF.